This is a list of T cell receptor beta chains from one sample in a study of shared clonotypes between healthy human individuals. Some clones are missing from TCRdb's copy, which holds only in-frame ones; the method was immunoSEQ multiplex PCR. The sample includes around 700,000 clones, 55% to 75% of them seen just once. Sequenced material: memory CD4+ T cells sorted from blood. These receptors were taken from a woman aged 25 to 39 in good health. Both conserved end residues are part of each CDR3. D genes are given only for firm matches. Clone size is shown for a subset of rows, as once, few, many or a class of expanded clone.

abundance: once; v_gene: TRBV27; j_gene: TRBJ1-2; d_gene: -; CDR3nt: TGTGCCAGCAGGGGGCAAGGCCCGATTAACTATGGCTACACCTTC; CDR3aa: CASRGQGPINYGYTF
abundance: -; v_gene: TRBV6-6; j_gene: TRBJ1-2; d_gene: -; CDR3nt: TGTGCCAGCAGTTACTCGCAGGGACGATATGGCTACACCTTC; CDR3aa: CASSYSQGRYGYTF
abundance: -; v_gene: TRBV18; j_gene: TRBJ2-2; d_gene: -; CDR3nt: TGTGCCAGCTCACCAATAGCAGGGTTCTCCGGGGAGCTGTTTTTT; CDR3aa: CASSPIAGFSGELFF
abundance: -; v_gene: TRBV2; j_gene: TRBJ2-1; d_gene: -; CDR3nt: TGTGCCAGCAGTCCTCTCGCCGGACTGACACACAATGAGCAGTTCTTC; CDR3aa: CASSPLAGLTHNEQFF
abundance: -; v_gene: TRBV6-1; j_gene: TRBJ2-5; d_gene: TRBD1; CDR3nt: TGTGCCAGCAGTGAAAGTTTCCAGGGGGCGGGAGAGACCCAGTACTTC; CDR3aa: CASSESFQGAGETQYF
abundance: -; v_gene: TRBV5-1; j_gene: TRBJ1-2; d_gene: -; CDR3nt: TGCGCCAGCAGCTTTAACAGGGTCGCGTATGGCTACACCTTC; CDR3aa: CASSFNRVAYGYTF
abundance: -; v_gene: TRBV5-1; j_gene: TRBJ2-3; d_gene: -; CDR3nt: TGCGCCAGCAGCACCGGACGGGGCACAGATACGCAGTATTTT; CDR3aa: CASSTGRGTDTQYF
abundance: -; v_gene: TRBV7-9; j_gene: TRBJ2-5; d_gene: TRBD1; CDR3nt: TGTGCCAGCAGCTTAGGAACAGGGGGATTACAAGAGACCCAGTACTTC; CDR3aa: CASSLGTGGLQETQYF
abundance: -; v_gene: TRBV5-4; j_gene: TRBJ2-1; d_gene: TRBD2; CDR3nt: TGTGCCAGCAGCTTGTCGGGACTAGCGGGAGGGCCGAGCCATGAGCAGTTCTTC; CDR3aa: CASSLSGLAGGPSHEQFF
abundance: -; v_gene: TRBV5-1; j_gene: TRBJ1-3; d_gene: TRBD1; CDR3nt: TGCGCCAGCAGCCATGGGGACAGGGATGGAAACACCATATATTTT; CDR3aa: CASSHGDRDGNTIYF
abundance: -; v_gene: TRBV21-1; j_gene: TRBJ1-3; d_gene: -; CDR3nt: TGTGCCAGCACGATTGGGCCTTTCACTACTGGAAACACCATATATTTT; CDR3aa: CASTIGPFTTGNTIYF
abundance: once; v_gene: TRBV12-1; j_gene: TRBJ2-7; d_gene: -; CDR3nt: TGTGCCACCTCCTCCTACGAGCAGTACTTC; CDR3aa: CATSSYEQYF
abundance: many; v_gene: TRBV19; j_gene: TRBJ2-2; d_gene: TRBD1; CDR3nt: TGTGCCAGTAGTGCGACAGGGGGGACCGGGGAGCTGTTTTTT; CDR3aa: CASSATGGTGELFF
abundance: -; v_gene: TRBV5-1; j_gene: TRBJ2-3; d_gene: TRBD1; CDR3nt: TGCGCCAGCCGGGGACAGGTCAGCACAGATACGCAGTATTTT; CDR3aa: CASRGQVSTDTQYF
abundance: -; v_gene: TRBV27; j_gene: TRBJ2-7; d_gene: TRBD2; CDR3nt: TGTGCCAGCACATCCGGAGCGGGAGTCTACGAGCAGTACTTC; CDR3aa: CASTSGAGVYEQYF
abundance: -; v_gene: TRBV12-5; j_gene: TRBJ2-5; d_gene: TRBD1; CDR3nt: TGTGCTAGTGGATCCGACAGGGGGTTTACCCAGTACTTC; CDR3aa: CASGSDRGFTQYF
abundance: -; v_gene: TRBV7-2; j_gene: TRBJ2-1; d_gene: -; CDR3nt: TGTGCCAGCAGCGGGGACATCCACTACAATGAGCAGTTCTTC; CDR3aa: CASSGDIHYNEQFF
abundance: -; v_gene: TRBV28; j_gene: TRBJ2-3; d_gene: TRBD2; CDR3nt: TGTGCCAGCAGTTCGATAGCGGGGGGAGACACAGATACGCAGTATTTT; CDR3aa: CASSSIAGGDTDTQYF
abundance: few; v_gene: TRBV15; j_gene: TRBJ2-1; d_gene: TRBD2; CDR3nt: TGTGCCACCAGCAGTCGCCTCCCGGGACTAGCGGGGTACAATGAGCAGTTCTTC; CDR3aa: CATSSRLPGLAGYNEQFF
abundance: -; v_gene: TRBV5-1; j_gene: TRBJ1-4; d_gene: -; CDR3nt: TGCGCCAGCAGGGAAGGATCGAAGACAAATAATGAAAAACTGTTTTTT; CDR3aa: CASREGSKTNNEKLFF
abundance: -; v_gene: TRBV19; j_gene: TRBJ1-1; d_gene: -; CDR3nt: TGTGCCAGTAGAGAGACGGTTAACACTGAAGCTTTCTTT; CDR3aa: CASRETVNTEAFF
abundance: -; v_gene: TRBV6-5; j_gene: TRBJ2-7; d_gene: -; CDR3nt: TGTGCCAGCAGTTACTCGAATCTGGTTAACACCTACGAGCAGTACTTC; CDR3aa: CASSYSNLVNTYEQYF
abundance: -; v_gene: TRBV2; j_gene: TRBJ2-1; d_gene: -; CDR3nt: TGTGCCAGCAGCGAAATGGCGAGCTACAATGAGCAGTTCTTC; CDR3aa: CASSEMASYNEQFF
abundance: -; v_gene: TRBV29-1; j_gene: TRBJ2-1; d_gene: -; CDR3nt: TGCAGCGTTGCCGTGGGGGTCCCCTTCTTC; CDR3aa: CSVAVGVPFF
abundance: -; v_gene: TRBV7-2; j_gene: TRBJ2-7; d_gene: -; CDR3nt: TGTGCCAGCAGCGGCGGGCCGGGCTCTGCCTACGAGCAGTACTTC; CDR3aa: CASSGGPGSAYEQYF
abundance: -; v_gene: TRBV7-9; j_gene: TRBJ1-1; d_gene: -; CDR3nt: TGTGCCAGCAGCTTAACACGGAACACTGAAGCTTTCTTT; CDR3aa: CASSLTRNTEAFF
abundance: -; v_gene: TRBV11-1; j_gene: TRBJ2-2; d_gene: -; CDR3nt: TGTGCCAGCAGAGAGGGGGGAAGGGGGCGAACGAACACCGGGGAGCTGTTTTTT; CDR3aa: CASREGGRGRTNTGELFF
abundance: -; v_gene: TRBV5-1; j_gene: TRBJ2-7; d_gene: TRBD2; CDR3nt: TGCGCCAGCAGCAAAGGACTAGCGGGAAATCCCTACGAGCAGTACTTC; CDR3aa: CASSKGLAGNPYEQYF
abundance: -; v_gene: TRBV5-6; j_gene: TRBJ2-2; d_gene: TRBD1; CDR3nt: TGTGCCAGCAGCTTGGATCGGGGACAGGGTATCACCGGGGAGCTGTTTTTT; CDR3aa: CASSLDRGQGITGELFF
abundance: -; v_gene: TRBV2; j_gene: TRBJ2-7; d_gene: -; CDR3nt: TGTGCCAGCAGCGGGCAGGGCCGCTCCTACGAGCAGTACTTC; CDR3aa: CASSGQGRSYEQYF
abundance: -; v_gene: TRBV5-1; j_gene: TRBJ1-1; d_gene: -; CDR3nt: TGCGCCAGCAGCTTACAACCGGACCGAGGGGACACTGAAGCTTTCTTT; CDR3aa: CASSLQPDRGDTEAFF
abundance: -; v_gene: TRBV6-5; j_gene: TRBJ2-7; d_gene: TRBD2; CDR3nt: TGTGCCACCAGCGGTAGCGGGAGCGAGCAGTACTTC; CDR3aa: CATSGSGSEQYF
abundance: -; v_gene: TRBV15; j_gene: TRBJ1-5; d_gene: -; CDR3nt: TGTGCCACCAGCAGTCTTAGACAGCAGCCCCAGCATTTT; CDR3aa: CATSSLRQQPQHF
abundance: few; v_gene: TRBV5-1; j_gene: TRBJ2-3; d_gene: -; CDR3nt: TGCGCCAGCAGCTTCAATAAGGCAGATACGCAGTATTTT; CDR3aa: CASSFNKADTQYF
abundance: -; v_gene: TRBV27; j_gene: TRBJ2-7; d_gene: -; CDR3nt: TGTGCCAGCAGTTTTACGGCAGGGGGGCGCGAGCAGTACTTC; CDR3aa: CASSFTAGGREQYF
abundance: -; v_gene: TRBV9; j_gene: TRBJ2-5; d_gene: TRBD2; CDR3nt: TGTGCCAGCAGCGTAGGATTAGGGGGACTAGCGGGAGGCTGGCAAGAGACCCAGTACTTC; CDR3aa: CASSVGLGGLAGGWQETQYF
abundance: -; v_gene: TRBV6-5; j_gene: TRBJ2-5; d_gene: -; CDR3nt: TGTGCCAGCAGTTACGGGGGTCAAGAGACCCAGTACTTC; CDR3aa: CASSYGGQETQYF
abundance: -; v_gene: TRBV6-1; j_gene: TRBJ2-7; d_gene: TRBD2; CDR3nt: TGTGCCAGCAGTGAAGTTGGGGGAGGGCCCGGCGAGCAGTACTTC; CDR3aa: CASSEVGGGPGEQYF
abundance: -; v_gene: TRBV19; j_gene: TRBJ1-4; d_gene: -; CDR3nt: TGTGCCAGTAAAAAGGGGCGTGAGTCTGTTGAAAAACTGTTTTTT; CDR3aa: CASKKGRESVEKLFF
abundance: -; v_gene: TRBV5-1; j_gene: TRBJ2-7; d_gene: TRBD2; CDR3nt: TGCGCCAGCAGCTTTACTAGCGAATACGAGCAGTACTTC; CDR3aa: CASSFTSEYEQYF
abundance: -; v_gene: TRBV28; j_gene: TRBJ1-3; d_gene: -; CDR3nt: TGTGCCAGCCTCCGTGGGACTGGAAACACCATATATTTT; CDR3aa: CASLRGTGNTIYF
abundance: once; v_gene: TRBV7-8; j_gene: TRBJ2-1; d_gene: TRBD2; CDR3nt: TGTGCCAGCAGCTTACCCAGGGAGGGCCTCGGGAATGAGCAGTTCTTC; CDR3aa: CASSLPREGLGNEQFF
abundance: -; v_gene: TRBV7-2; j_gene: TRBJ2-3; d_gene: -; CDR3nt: TGTGCCAGCAGCATAAGGGAGCGGGATACGCAGTATTTT; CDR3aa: CASSIRERDTQYF
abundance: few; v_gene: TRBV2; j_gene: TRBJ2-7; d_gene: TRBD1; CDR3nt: TGTGCCAGCAGTACCCAGGGACAGGGATCCTACGAGCAGTACTTC; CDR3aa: CASSTQGQGSYEQYF
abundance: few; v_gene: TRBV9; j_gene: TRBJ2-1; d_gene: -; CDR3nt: TGTGCCAGCAGCGTAACGTCGATTGAGCAGTTCTTC; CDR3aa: CASSVTSIEQFF
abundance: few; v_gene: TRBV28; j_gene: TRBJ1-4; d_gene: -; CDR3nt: TGTGCCAGCAACGGGGGTCTTGAAAAACTGTTTTTT; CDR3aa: CASNGGLEKLFF
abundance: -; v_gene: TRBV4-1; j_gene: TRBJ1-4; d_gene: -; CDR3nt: TGCGCCAGCAGCAGGGGGGGATTTATACTGACTAATGAAAAACTGTTTTTT; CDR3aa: CASSRGGFILTNEKLFF
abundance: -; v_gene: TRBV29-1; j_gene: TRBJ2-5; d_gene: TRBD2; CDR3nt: TGCAGCGTTGTCACGGGGGGGCGGGAGACCCAGTACTTC; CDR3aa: CSVVTGGRETQYF
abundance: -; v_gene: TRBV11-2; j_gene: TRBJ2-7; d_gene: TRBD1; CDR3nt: TGTGCCAGCAGCTTATCCCGGACAGGGCTCGACGAGCAGTACTTC; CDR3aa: CASSLSRTGLDEQYF
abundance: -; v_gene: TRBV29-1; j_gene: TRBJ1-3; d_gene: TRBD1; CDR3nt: TGCAGCGTTGATATGTTGGGACAGGGTTCTGGAAACACCATATATTTT; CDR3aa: CSVDMLGQGSGNTIYF